This T cell receptor (beta chain) emerged from a study of cytomegalovirus exposure and HLA in healthy donors. Study findings and constraints: Among the sequence variants, a highly shared cluster was likely an artifact of sequencing. Differences between HLA loci emerged in a later analysis of TCR association rates, with DRB1 most and HLA-C fewest.

The CDR3 is 15 amino acids. The germline CDR1 and CDR2 sequences are SNHLY and FYNNEI. J gave up 1 base and V 10 bases, and 11 bases lay outside the gene matches. A note on this clone: Its specificity is not known.

The primer mix had 60 Vbeta and 13 Jbeta primers. Measured with immunoSEQ multiplex PCR; TCRdb has only the in-frame clones, and not every one. The sample consists of about 130,000 clones, roughly 80% of them appearing once. The sample was PBMCs. The sequence was collected from a young man in good health and CMV-seropositive. J is TRBJ2-5 and V is TRBV2; 8 bases are shared with TRBD1. CDR3 in DNA: TGTGCCACCGTGATTAGGGACAGGACCCAAGAGACCCAGTACTTC. Its protein product is CATVIRDRTQETQYF.